The 2 T cell receptor beta chains given below trace back to one sample, sequenced in a study of blood T cell repertoires in COVID-19. Repertoires were generated with immunoSEQ multiplex PCR, while TCRdb's copy carries only in-frame clones and drops some. The sample lists around 310,000 clones, nearly 90% occurring once. The sequenced sample consisted of peripheral blood. Receptor source: a woman in her thirties or forties with COVID-19, enrolled during active disease.

The V call is TRBV15, the J call TRBJ2-7, with TRBD1 matching over 8 bases. CDR1 and CDR2 from the germline V gene are LNHNV and YYDKDF (reference sequence). Trimming removed 9 bases from V and 4 bases from J; junction bases left unmatched: 14. The CDR3 has 15 residues. DNA of the CDR3: TGTGCCACAGGGGAAATCAGGGGGCTCCGATACGAGCAGTACTTC. Translating gives CATGEIRGLRYEQYF.

Points on this clone: Other DNA variants within this sample encode the same CDR3. This chain links TRBV7-9 with TRBJ1-5, with no clear D. The germline V gene encodes CDR1 SEHNR and CDR2 FQNEAQ (reference sequence). The CDR3 extends over 18 amino acids. Trimming took 5 bases from V and 0 from J, leaving 20 bases between them. Written as DNA, the CDR3 is TGTGCCAGCAGCCATCCGCGGGGTTCCCCGGGTAGCAATCAGCCCCAGCATTTT. Encoded protein: CASSHPRGSPGSNQPQHF.